The next 21 T cell receptor beta chains were all read from a single sample in a study of CD8 T cells in ankylosing spondylitis. TCRdb recomputed calls from the 5' RACE reads with MiXCR, one row per CDR3 protein. The profile shows about 240,000 distinct CDR3 sequences, around 7.8% of them singletons. Sequencing used blood, either unsorted or a sorted T cell fraction (not recorded which). These TCRs come from a male donor with ankylosing spondylitis or in good health (not recorded which).

This clonotype was observed many times. The chain joins TRBV10-3 to TRBJ2-2; 11 bases are shared with TRBD2. Per germline, CDR1 ENHRY and CDR2 SYGVKD. J lost 0 bases, V lost 4 bases, and 7 bases had no gene match. The CDR3 extends over 18 amino acids. This CDR3 reads CAISVDSGGDANTGELFF. CDR3 in DNA: TGTGCCATCAGTGTTGATAGCGGGGGGGACGCGAACACCGGGGAGCTGTTTTTT.

The chain has TRBV20-1 and TRBJ1-1, with D perhaps TRBD1 (5 bases). This CDR3 contains 14 residues. From germline, CDR1 is DFQATT and CDR2 SNEGSKA (reference sequence). Between the trimmed V and J ends, which lost 2 bases and 0 bases, there was a span of 10 bases. The DNA for the CDR3 is TGCAGTGCTAGACTTGGACACGTGAACACTGAAGCTTTCTTT. This encodes CSARLGHVNTEAFF.

The gene calls are TRBV5-5 and TRBJ1-2; D is undetermined. CDR3 length: 12 amino acids. The V gene lost 1 base and the J gene lost 7 bases, with 8 bases spanning the gap. The germline V gene has CDR1 SGHKS and CDR2 YYEKEE (reference sequence). The CDR3 DNA reads as TGTGCCAGCAGCTTGACCGGTTTTGGCTACACCTTC. Its translation: CASSLTGFGYTF.

The table lists this clonotype with many counts. This sequence joins TRBV19 and TRBJ1-5; D is ambiguous. The length of the CDR3 is 15 residues. Trimming took off 3 bases at V and 0 bases at J, with 9 bases between the two ends. The V gene's germline CDR1 is LNHDA and CDR2 SQIVND (reference sequence). Written as DNA, the CDR3 is TGTGCCAGTAGTATGTCAAAATTTAGCAATCAGCCCCAGCATTTT. It translates to CASSMSKFSNQPQHF.

The chain's CDR3 is CASSLRGEKTQYF. Here the CDR3 DNA reads TGTGCCAGCAGCTTGAGGGGGGAAAAGACCCAGTACTTC. This rearrangement joins TRBV7-2 to TRBJ2-5; D possibly uses TRBD1 or TRBD2 (6 bases each). This CDR3 is 13 amino acids long. Germline V CDR1 and CDR2: SGHTA, FQGNSA. V shed 3 bases and J shed 6 bases, with 11 bases lying between them.

This clonotype was picked up many times. V gene TRBV5-5 combines with J gene TRBJ1-4, with no clear D. The ends were cut back, 4 bases at V and 3 bases at J, with 19 bases in the middle. Per germline, CDR1 SGHKS and CDR2 YYEKEE (reference sequence). The CDR3 has 17 residues. The CDR3 here is CASSPKRVLSPNEKLFF. CDR3 coding DNA: TGTGCCAGCAGCCCGAAACGGGTCCTGTCGCCTAATGAAAAACTGTTTTTT.

This clonotype has at least ten counts. The chain's CDR3 is CASSLEATQYF. The DNA for the CDR3 is TGCGCCAGCAGCTTGGAAGCGACGCAGTATTTT. V gene TRBV5-1 combines with J gene TRBJ2-3; D not resolved. The CDR3 is 11 amino acids. The V and J ends lost 0 bases and 9 bases respectively, with 5 bases between them. Germline lookup yields CDR1 SGHRS and CDR2 YFSETQ.

This clonotype was counted only a few times. This chain joins TRBV7-9 and TRBJ1-4; D unclear. Germline assignment: CDR1 SEHNR and CDR2 FQNEAQ (reference sequence). The CDR3 runs to 12 residues. V was trimmed by 6 bases and J by 6 bases, leaving 8 bases between them. This CDR3 is CASSSEDEKLFF. DNA for the CDR3: TGTGCCAGCAGTTCCGAGGATGAAAAACTGTTTTTT.

This clonotype was seen only a few times. The chain recombines TRBV20-1 with TRBJ1-2; perhaps TRBD1 as D (6 bases). The germline gives CDR1 DFQATT, CDR2 SNEGSKA (reference sequence). This CDR3 region has 15 residues. V was shortened by 3 bases and J by 5 bases, with 19 bases between the two germline ends. CDR3 bases: TGCAGTGCTAGTGAGGGGAGCAGGGGACTTTATGGCTACACCTTC. This sequence encodes CSASEGSRGLYGYTF.

At least ten counts were recorded for this clonotype. The chain is built from TRBV29-1 and TRBJ1-5; 7 bases are a match to TRBD1. Germline V gene lookup returns CDR1 SQVTM and CDR2 ANQGSEA. The CDR3 runs 13 residues. V dropped 4 bases and J dropped 5; count of bases not matched to a gene: 5. This CDR3 is CSVVGQADQPQHF. CDR3 bases: TGCAGCGTTGTAGGACAGGCTGATCAGCCCCAGCATTTT.

This clonotype has a count of ten or more. The chain is built from TRBV12-3 or TRBV12-4 and TRBJ2-7, with TRBD1 as a possible D gene (5 bases). The CDR3 length is 12 residues. Trimming took off 2 bases at V and 3 bases at J, with 5 bases between the two ends. The CDR3 DNA reads TGTGCCAGCAGTTTAAGGGGCTACGAGCAGTACTTC. This gives the protein CASSLRGYEQYF.

This clonotype showed up many times. The chain has TRBV29-1 and TRBJ2-6, with D tentatively TRBD2 (5 bases). This CDR3 region has 14 residues. The germline V gene has CDR1 SQVTM and CDR2 ANQGSEA. V lost 7 bases, J lost 0 bases, and 10 bases lay in between. CDR3 sequence: CSGTENSGANVLTF. The CDR3, as DNA: TGCAGCGGGACTGAAAACTCTGGGGCCAACGTCCTGACTTTC.

This clonotype was counted ten times or more. The CDR3 loop is CASSLMDSSYEQYF. The CDR3 DNA reads TGTGCCAGCAGCTTAATGGACAGCTCCTACGAGCAGTACTTC. J is TRBJ2-7 and V is TRBV7-8, with a tentative D call TRBD1 (6 bases). The ends were cut back, 2 bases at V and 0 bases at J, with 8 bases in the middle. The germline gives CDR1 SGHVS, CDR2 FQNEAQ. The CDR3 sequence is 14 residues long.

This clonotype was counted at least ten times. This sequence joins TRBV29-1 and TRBJ2-6; D remains ambiguous. Germline assignment: CDR1 SQVTM and CDR2 ANQGSEA. The CDR3 spans 17 residues. V was clipped by 1 base and J by 0 bases, with 13 bases between them. CDR3 bases: TGCAGCGTTGAAGGTAGGGTCTCTCCCTCTGGGGCCAACGTCCTGACTTTC. As protein: CSVEGRVSPSGANVLTF.

This clonotype was recorded at least ten times. The rearrangement links TRBV3-1 to TRBJ2-7, with D possibly being TRBD2 (5 bases). Germline CDR1 is LGHDT and CDR2 is YNNKEL (reference sequence). The CDR3 loop spans 15 amino acids. V lost 1 base to trimming and J lost 1 base, with 11 bases between them. CDR3 sequence (DNA): TGTGCCAGCAGCCAAGGCCCTAGACTATCCTACGAGCAGTACTTC. It specifies CASSQGPRLSYEQYF.

The chain has TRBV6-5 and TRBJ2-1; perhaps TRBD1 as D (5 bases). With 4 bases removed from V and 10 bases from J, the gap between germline ends came to 11 bases. This CDR3 is 12 amino acids long. Germline V gene data show CDR1 as MNHEY and CDR2 as SVGAGI. The CDR3, as DNA: TGTGCCAGCAGTTCACAGGCCAGGGAGCAGTTCTTC. Protein product: CASSSQAREQFF.

This clonotype was counted ten times or more. The chain uses TRBV5-1 and TRBJ2-5; D may be TRBD1 (5 bases). CDR1 and CDR2 (germline): SGHRS, YFSETQ. The CDR3 is 16 residues long. Trimming cost V 5 bases and J 3 bases, with 20 bases left between them. The CDR3 reads CASSGWGGPGEETQYF. As DNA, the CDR3 is TGCGCCAGCAGTGGCTGGGGCGGTCCTGGGGAAGAGACCCAGTACTTC.

This chain connects TRBV5-1 to TRBJ2-2, with a possible D match to TRBD2 (5 bases). V was clipped by 4 bases and J by 3 bases, with 16 bases between them. CDR1 is SGHRS, CDR2 YFSETQ, per germline. This CDR3 region has 16 residues. The CDR3, as DNA: TGCGCCAGCAGCCCGGGGAGCAGCCTCGACACCGGGGAGCTGTTTTTT. Its translation: CASSPGSSLDTGELFF.

At least ten counts were recorded for this clonotype. The rearrangement uses TRBV12-3 or TRBV12-4 and TRBJ1-5; TRBD1 agrees at 10 bases. V shed 5 bases, J shed 3 bases, and the junction held 7 bases outside the gene matches. The CDR3 runs to 16 residues. DNA for the CDR3: TGTGCCAGCAGTGCCGGACAGGGGGTGGTCAATCAGCCCCAGCATTTT. Residues: CASSAGQGVVNQPQHF.

Ten or more counts support this clonotype. This chain links TRBV5-1 with TRBJ2-3, with D maybe TRBD2 (6 bases). CDR3 size: 15 residues. The V end lost 0 bases, the J end lost 3 bases, and 11 bases lay between the germline ends. Germline CDR1 and CDR2: SGHRS and YFSETQ. The CDR3 nucleotides read TGCGCCAGCAGCTTGGCTGGACGGGGGACAGATACGCAGTATTTT. Protein product: CASSLAGRGTDTQYF.

This clonotype has a count of ten or more. The chain couples TRBV7-6 to TRBJ2-7; D is ambiguous. CDR3 length equals 14 residues. V was shortened by 4 bases and J by 0 bases, with 10 bases between the two germline ends. Germline CDR1 and CDR2: SGHVS and FNYEAQ. Here the CDR3 reads CASSSGRTSYEQYF. As DNA, the CDR3 is TGTGCCAGCAGCTCCGGACGGACCTCCTACGAGCAGTACTTC. Full variable domain (missing parts from reference TRBV7-6 and TRBJ2-7): GAGVSQSPRYKVTKRGQDVALRCDPISGHVSLYWYRQALGQGPEFLTYFNYEAQQDKSGLPNDRFSAERPEGSISTLTIQRTEQRDSAMYRCASSSGRTSYEQYFGPGTRLTVT.